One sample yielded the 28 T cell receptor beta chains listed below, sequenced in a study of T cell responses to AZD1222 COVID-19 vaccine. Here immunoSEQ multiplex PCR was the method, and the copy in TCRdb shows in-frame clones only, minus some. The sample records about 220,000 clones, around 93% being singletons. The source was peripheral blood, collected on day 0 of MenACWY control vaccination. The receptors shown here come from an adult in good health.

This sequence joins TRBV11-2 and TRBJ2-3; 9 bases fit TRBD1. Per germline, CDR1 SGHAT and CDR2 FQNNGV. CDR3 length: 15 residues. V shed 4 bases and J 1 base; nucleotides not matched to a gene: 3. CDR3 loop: CASSYGQGRTDTQYF. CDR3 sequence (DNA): TGTGCCAGCAGCTACGGACAGGGGCGCACAGATACGCAGTATTTT.

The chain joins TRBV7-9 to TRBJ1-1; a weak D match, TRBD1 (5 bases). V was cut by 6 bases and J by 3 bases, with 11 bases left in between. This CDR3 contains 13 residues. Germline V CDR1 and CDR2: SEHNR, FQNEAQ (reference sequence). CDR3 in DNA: TGTGCCAGCAGTTTGGGACCGCACACTGAAGCTTTCTTT. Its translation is CASSLGPHTEAFF.

CDR3 amino acids: CAISGRQGDSPLHF. The CDR3, as DNA: TGTGCCATCAGTGGAAGACAGGGCGATTCACCCCTCCACTTT. The chain uses TRBV10-3 and TRBJ1-6, with 7 nucleotides matching TRBD1. CDR1 and CDR2 from the germline V gene are ENHRY and SYGVKD. The ends lost 4 bases at V and 8 bases at J; junction bases unmatched: 5. The CDR3 sequence is 14 residues long.

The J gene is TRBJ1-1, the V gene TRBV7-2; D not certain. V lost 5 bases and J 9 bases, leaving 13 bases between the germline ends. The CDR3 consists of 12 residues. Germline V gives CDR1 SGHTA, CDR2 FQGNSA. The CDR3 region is CASSPDTVQAFF. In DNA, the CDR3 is TGTGCCAGCAGCCCTGACACGGTTCAAGCTTTCTTT.

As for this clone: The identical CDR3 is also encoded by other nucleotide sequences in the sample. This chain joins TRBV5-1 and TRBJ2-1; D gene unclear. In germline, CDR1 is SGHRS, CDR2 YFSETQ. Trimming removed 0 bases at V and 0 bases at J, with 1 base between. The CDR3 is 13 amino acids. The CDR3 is CASSLGSYNEQFF. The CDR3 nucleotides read TGCGCCAGCAGCTTGGGCTCCTACAATGAGCAGTTCTTC.

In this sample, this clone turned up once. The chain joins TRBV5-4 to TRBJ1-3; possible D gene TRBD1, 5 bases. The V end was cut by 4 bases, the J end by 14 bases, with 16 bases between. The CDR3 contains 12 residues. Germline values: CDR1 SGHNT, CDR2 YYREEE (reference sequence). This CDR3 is CASSPGTGGLYF. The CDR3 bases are TGTGCCAGCAGCCCGGGGACCGGAGGACTATATTTT.

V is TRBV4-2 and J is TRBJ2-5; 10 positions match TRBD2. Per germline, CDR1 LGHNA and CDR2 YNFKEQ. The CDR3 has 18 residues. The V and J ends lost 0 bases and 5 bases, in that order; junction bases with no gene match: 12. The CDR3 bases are TGTGCCAGCAGCCAAGATATTCTCCTAGCGGGGGCTTGGGAGACCCAGTACTTC. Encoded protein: CASSQDILLAGAWETQYF.

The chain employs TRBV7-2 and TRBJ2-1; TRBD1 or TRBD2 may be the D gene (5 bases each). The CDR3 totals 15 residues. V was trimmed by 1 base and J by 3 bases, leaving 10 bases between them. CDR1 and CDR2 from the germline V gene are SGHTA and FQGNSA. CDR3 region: CASSLDGTVYNEQFF. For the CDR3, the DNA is TGTGCCAGCAGCTTAGATGGGACGGTCTACAATGAGCAGTTCTTC.

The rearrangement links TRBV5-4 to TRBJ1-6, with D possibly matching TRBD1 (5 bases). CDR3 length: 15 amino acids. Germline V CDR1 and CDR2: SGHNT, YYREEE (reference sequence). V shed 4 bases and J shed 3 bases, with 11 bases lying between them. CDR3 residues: CASSLPGGYNSPLHF. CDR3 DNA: TGTGCCAGCAGCCTTCCGGGGGGCTATAATTCACCCCTCCACTTT.

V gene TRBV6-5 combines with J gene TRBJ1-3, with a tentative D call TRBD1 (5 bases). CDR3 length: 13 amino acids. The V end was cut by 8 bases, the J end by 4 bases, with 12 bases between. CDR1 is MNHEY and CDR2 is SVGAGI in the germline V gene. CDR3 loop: CASVGRVGNTIYF. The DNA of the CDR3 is TGTGCCAGCGTAGGCAGGGTAGGAAACACCATATATTTT.

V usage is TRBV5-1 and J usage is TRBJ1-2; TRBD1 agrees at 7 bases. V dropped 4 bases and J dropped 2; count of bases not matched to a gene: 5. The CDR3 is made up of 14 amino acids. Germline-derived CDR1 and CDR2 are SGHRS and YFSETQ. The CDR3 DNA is TGCGCCAGCAGCGTGGACAGGCGGAACTATGGCTACACCTTC. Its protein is CASSVDRRNYGYTF.

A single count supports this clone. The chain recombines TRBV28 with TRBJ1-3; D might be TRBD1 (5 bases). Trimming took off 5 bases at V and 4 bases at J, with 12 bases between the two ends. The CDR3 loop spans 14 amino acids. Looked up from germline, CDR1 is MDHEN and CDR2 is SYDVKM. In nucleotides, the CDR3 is TGTGCCAGCAGTCCCGGGACTGTCGGAAACACCATATATTTT. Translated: CASSPGTVGNTIYF. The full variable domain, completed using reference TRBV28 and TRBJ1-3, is DVKVTQSSRYLVKRTGEKVFLECVQDMDHENMFWYRQDPGLGLRLIYFSYDVKMKEKGDIPEGYSVSREKKERFSLILESASTNQTSMYLCASSPGTVGNTIYFGEGSWLTVV.

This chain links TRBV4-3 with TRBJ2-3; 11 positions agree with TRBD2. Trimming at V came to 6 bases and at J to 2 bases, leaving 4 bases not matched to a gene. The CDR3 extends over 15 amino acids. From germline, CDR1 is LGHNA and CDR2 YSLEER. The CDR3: CASSRSGGDTDTQYF. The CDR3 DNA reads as TGCGCCAGCAGTCGTAGCGGGGGGGACACAGATACGCAGTATTTT.

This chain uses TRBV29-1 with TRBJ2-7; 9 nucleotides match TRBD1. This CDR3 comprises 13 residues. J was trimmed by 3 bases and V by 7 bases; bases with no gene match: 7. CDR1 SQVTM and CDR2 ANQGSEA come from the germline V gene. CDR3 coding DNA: TGCAGCGCGGGACAGGGTCGCGGCTACGAGCAGTACTTC. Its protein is CSAGQGRGYEQYF.

The CDR3 DNA reads as TGTGCCAGTAGTCCTTCACAGGGGAACTATAATTCACCCCTCCACTTT. Translating it yields CASSPSQGNYNSPLHF. This rearrangement joins TRBV19 to TRBJ1-6, with 7 bases that match TRBD1. The J segment lost 3 bases and the V segment lost 5 bases, leaving 7 bases of the junction unmatched. The CDR3 totals 16 residues. CDR1 and CDR2 (germline): LNHDA, SQIVND (reference sequence).

CDR3 coding DNA: TGTGCCAGCAGTTATGGGACTAGCGACTACGAGCAGTACTTC. It is translated as CASSYGTSDYEQYF. This sequence joins TRBV6-6 and TRBJ2-7; TRBD2 agrees at 10 bases. After removal of 3 bases from V and 3 bases from J, the junction contained 2 bases not matched to a gene. Germline V gene lookup returns CDR1 MNHNY and CDR2 SVGAGI (reference sequence). This CDR3 is built from 14 residues.

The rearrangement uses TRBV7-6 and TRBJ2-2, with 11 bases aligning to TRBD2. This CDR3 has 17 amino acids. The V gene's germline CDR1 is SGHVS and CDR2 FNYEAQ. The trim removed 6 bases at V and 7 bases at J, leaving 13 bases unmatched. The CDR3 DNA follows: TGTGCCAGCAGTAAGGGTAGCGGGGGGGCCATCGGCGGGGAGCTGTTTTTT. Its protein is CASSKGSGGAIGGELFF.

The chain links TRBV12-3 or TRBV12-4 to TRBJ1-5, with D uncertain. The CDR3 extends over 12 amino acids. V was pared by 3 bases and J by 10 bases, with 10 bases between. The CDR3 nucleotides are TGTGCCAGCAGTTTCTGGGGATCACCCCAGCATTTT. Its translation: CASSFWGSPQHF.

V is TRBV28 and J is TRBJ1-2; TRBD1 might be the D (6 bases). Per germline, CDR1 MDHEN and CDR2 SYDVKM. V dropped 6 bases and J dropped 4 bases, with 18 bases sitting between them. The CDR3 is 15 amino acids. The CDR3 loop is CASRPPTGSGYGYTF. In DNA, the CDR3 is TGTGCCAGCAGACCGCCGACAGGCTCAGGCTATGGCTACACCTTC.

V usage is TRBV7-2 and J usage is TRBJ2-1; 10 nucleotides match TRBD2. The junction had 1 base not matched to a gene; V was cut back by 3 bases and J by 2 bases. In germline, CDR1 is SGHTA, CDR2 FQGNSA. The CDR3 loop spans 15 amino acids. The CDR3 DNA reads TGTGCCAGCAGCTTCAGCGGGGGGGCCTACAATGAGCAGTTCTTC. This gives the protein CASSFSGGAYNEQFF.

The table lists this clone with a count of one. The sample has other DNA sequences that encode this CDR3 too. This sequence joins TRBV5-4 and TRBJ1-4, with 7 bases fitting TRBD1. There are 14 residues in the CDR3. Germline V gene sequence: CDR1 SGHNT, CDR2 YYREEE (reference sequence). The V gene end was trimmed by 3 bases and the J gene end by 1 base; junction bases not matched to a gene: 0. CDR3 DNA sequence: TGTGCCAGCAGCTCAGGGGGAACTAATGAAAAACTGTTTTTT. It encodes CASSSGGTNEKLFF.

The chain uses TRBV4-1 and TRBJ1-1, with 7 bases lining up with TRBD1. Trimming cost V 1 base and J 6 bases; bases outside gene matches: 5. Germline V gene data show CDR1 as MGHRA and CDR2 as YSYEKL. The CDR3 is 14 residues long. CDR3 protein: CASSQGQGRAEAFF. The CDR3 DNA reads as TGCGCCAGCAGCCAAGGACAGGGTAGGGCTGAAGCTTTCTTT.

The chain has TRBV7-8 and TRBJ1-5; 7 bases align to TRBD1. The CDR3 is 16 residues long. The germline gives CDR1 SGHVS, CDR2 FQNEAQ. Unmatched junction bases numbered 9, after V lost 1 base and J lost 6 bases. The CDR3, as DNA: TGTGCCAGCAGCTTAGGGACAGGCGTTGGGAGTCAGCCCCAGCATTTT. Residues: CASSLGTGVGSQPQHF.

CDR3 nucleotides: TGTGCCAGCAGTCAGGGACAGGCTGGTTCACCCCTCCACTTT. Its translation is CASSQGQAGSPLHF. The chain has TRBV28 and TRBJ1-6; 8 positions agree with TRBD1. CDR1 and CDR2 (germline): MDHEN, SYDVKM. With 5 bases clipped from V and 9 bases from J, the junction kept 6 bases outside the gene matches. This CDR3 spans 14 amino acids.

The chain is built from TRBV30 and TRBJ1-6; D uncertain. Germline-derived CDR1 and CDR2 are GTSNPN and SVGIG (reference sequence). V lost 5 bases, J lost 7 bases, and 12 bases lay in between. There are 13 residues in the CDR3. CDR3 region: CAWRRAWNSPLHF. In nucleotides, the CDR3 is TGTGCCTGGCGCCGGGCCTGGAATTCACCCCTCCACTTT.

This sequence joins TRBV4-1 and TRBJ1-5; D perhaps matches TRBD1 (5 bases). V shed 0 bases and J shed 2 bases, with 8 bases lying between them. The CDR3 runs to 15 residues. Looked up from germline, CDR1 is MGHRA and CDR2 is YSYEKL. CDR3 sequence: CASSQDREGNQPQHF. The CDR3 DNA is TGCGCCAGCAGCCAAGACAGGGAAGGCAATCAGCCCCAGCATTTT.

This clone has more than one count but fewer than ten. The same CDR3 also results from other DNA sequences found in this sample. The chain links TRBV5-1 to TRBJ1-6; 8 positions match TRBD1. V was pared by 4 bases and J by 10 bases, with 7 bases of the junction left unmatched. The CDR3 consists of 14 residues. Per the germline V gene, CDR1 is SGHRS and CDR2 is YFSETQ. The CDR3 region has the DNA TGCGCCAGCAGCCTAGGACAGGGAGGATCACCCCTCCACTTT. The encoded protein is CASSLGQGGSPLHF.

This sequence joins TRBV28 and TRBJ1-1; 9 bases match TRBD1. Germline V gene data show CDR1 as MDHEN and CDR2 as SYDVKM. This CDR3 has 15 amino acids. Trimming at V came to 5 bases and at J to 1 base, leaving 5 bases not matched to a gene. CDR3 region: CASSPSTGGNTEAFF. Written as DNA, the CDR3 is TGTGCCAGCAGTCCTTCGACAGGGGGGAACACTGAAGCTTTCTTT.